This T cell receptor (beta chain) was profiled in a study of molecular identifiers for immune sequencing clone quantification. TCRdb recomputed calls from the PCR reads with MiXCR, one row per CDR3 protein. Here the sample spans some 680,000 distinct CDR3 sequences, roughly 27% being singletons. Germline V lookup: CDR1 LGHNA, CDR2 YSLEER. This CDR3 region has 17 residues. A note on this clonotype: A junction boundary mismatches the germline segment, possibly from a read error.

This clonotype was sampled from a human donor in good health. Some libraries in this study had Jurkat cell RNA spiked in. The chain couples TRBV4-3 to TRBJ1-5; D is undetermined. The sequencing input was naive CD8+ T cells from blood, with Jurkat cell RNA spiked in. Subset: FACS-sorted CD8+CD4-CCR7+CD45RA+ naive T cells. CDR3 in amino acids: CPSSQDMSGESPPPQHF. CDR3 sequence (DNA): TGCCCCAGCAGCCAAGATATGTCCGGAGAGAGCCCTCCGCCCCAGCATTTT.